This T cell receptor beta chain was found in a study of blood T cell repertoires in COVID-19. Study background: Samples came from the United States, Italy and Spain, spanning acute and convalescent COVID-19. Nucleic acid was either cDNA or gDNA, and it came from T cells, B-cell-depleted T cells, or PBMCs.

Concerning this clone: The sample has other DNA sequences that encode this CDR3 too.

The V end was cut by 5 bases, the J end by 0 bases, with 3 bases between. The CDR3 length is 12 residues. The germline V gene encodes CDR1 SNHLY and CDR2 FYNNEI. Libraries were prepared by immunoSEQ multiplex PCR; TCRdb keeps only in-frame clonotypes and omits some of them. The sample includes 100,000 or so clones, about 90% of them seen just once. The chain uses TRBV2 and TRBJ2-3, with D uncertain. Sequencing was performed on peripheral blood. The sequence was collected from a woman aged 50 to 60 in a cohort sampled during active COVID-19. The CDR3 spells CASSPSTDTQYF. CDR3 sequence (DNA): TGTGCCAGCAGTCCTAGCACAGATACGCAGTATTTT.